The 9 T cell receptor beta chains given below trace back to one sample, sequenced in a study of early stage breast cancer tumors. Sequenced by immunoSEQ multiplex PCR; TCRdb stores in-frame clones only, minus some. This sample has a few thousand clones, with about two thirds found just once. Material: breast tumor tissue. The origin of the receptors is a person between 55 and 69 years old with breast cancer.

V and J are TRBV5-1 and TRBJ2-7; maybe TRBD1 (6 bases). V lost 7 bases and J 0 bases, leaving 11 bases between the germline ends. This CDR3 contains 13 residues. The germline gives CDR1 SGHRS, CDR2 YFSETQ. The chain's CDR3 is CASAEQGSYEQYF. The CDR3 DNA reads TGCGCCAGCGCCGAACAGGGCTCCTACGAGCAGTACTTC.

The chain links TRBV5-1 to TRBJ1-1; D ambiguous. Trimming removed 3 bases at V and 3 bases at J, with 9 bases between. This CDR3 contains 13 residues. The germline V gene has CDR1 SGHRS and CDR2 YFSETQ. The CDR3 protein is CASSYSGDTEAFF. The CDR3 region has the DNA TGCGCCAGCAGCTACTCCGGAGACACTGAAGCTTTCTTT.

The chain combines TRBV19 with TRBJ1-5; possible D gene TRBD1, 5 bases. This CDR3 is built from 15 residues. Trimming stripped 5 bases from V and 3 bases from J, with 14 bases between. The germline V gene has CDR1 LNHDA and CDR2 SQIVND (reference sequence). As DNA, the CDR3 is TGTGCCAGTAGTTCCCCTTCGGGGACCAATCAGCCCCAGCATTTT. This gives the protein CASSSPSGTNQPQHF.

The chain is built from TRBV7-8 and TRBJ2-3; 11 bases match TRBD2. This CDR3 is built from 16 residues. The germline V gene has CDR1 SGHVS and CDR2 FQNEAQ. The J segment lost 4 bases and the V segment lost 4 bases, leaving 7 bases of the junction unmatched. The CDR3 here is CASSWSSGGASDTQYF. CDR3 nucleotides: TGTGCCAGCAGCTGGAGTAGCGGGGGGGCTTCAGATACGCAGTATTTT.

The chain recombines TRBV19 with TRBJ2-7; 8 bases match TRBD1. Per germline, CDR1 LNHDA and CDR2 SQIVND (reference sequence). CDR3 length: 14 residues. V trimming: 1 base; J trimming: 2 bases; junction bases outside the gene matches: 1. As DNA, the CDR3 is TGTGCCAGTAGTATAGGGACAGGGCCCTACGAGCAGTACTTC. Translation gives CASSIGTGPYEQYF.

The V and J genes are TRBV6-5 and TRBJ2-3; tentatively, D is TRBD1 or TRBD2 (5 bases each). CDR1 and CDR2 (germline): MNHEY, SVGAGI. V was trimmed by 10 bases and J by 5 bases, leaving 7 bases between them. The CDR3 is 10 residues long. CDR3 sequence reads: CATGGDTQYF. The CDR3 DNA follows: TGTGCCACTGGGGGAGATACGCAGTATTTT.

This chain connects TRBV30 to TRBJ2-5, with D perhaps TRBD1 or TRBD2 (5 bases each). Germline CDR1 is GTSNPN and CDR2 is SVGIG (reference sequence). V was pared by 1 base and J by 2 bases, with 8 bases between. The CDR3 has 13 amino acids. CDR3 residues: CAWSGGIQETQYF. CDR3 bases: TGTGCCTGGAGTGGGGGGATTCAAGAGACCCAGTACTTC.

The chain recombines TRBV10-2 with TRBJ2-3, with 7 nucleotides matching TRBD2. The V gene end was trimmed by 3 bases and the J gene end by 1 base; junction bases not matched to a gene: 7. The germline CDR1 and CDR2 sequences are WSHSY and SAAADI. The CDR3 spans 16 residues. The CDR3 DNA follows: TGCGCCAGCAGTGAAGAGGGAGGGAGAGGCACAGATACGCAGTATTTT. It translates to CASSEEGGRGTDTQYF.

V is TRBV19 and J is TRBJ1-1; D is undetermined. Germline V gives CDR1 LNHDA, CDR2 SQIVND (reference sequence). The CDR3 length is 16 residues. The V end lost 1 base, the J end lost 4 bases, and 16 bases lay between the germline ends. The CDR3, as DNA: TGTGCCAGTAGTATAGCGGGGAGAGTGTGGGGCACTGAAGCTTTCTTT. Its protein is CASSIAGRVWGTEAFF. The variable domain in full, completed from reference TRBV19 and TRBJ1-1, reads DGGITQSPKYLFRKEGQNVTLSCEQNLNHDAMYWYRQDPGQGLRLIYYSQIVNDFQKGDIAEGYSVSREKKESFPLTVTSAQKNPTAFYLCASSIAGRVWGTEAFFGQGTRLTVV.